The rows below give T cell receptor beta chains drawn from one sample of a study of blood T cell repertoires in COVID-19. Method: immunoSEQ multiplex PCR; TCRdb's copy keeps in-frame clones and lacks some. The table shows about 200,000 clones, with less than 90% occurring only once. Sequences were obtained from peripheral blood. Receptors were obtained from a man aged 40-55 years with active or convalescent COVID-19. Both conserved end residues are part of each CDR3. Fields, in order: clone size, D gene, V gene, J gene, CDR3 protein, CDR3 DNA. A D gene is named only where the DNA matches it firmly. Clone size appears in some rows only: once, few, many, or a class for an expanded clone.

abundance: .
d_gene: .
v_gene: TRBV20-1
j_gene: TRBJ1-1
CDR3aa: CSASEGAEAFF
CDR3nt: TGCAGTGCTAGCGAGGGGGCTGAAGCTTTCTTT

abundance: .
d_gene: .
v_gene: TRBV2
j_gene: TRBJ1-2
CDR3aa: CASSAAVGPNYGYTF
CDR3nt: TGTGCCAGCAGTGCCGCAGTGGGGCCTAACTATGGCTACACCTTC

abundance: few
d_gene: TRBD1
v_gene: TRBV28
j_gene: TRBJ1-5
CDR3aa: CASSPRDRRYQPQHF
CDR3nt: TGTGCCAGCAGTCCCAGGGACAGGAGGTATCAGCCCCAGCATTTT

abundance: .
d_gene: TRBD2
v_gene: TRBV18
j_gene: TRBJ2-7
CDR3aa: CASSPPSSGSYEQYF
CDR3nt: TGTGCCAGCTCACCACCGAGTAGCGGGAGCTACGAGCAGTACTTC

abundance: .
d_gene: TRBD1
v_gene: TRBV5-1
j_gene: TRBJ2-1
CDR3aa: CASSPGTAYNEQFF
CDR3nt: TGCGCCAGCAGCCCCGGGACAGCCTACAATGAGCAGTTCTTC

abundance: .
d_gene: .
v_gene: TRBV6-5
j_gene: TRBJ1-6
CDR3aa: CASRTQGNNSPLHF
CDR3nt: TGTGCCAGCAGAACCCAGGGGAATAATTCACCCCTCCACTTT

abundance: .
d_gene: .
v_gene: TRBV5-1
j_gene: TRBJ2-2
CDR3aa: CASSLGQINTGELFF
CDR3nt: TGCGCCAGCAGCTTGGGACAGATTAACACCGGGGAGCTGTTTTTT

abundance: .
d_gene: TRBD1
v_gene: TRBV2
j_gene: TRBJ1-2
CDR3aa: CASMGTGIPYGYTF
CDR3nt: TGTGCCAGCATGGGGACAGGGATTCCTTATGGCTACACCTTC

abundance: .
d_gene: .
v_gene: TRBV9
j_gene: TRBJ1-1
CDR3aa: CASSLSGPNTEAFF
CDR3nt: TGTGCCAGCAGCCTCAGTGGGCCTAACACTGAAGCTTTCTTT

abundance: .
d_gene: .
v_gene: TRBV27
j_gene: TRBJ1-1
CDR3aa: CASSFQSTVNTEAFF
CDR3nt: TGTGCCAGCAGTTTTCAATCTACGGTGAACACTGAAGCTTTCTTT

abundance: few
d_gene: .
v_gene: TRBV19
j_gene: TRBJ1-5
CDR3aa: CASSTTDYSNQPQHF
CDR3nt: TGTGCCAGTAGTACGACAGATTATAGCAATCAGCCCCAGCATTTT

abundance: .
d_gene: TRBD1
v_gene: TRBV9
j_gene: TRBJ2-2
CDR3aa: CASSGLGTDGGELFF
CDR3nt: TGTGCCAGCAGCGGACTTGGGACAGACGGCGGGGAGCTGTTTTTT

abundance: few
d_gene: .
v_gene: TRBV5-1
j_gene: TRBJ2-5
CDR3aa: CASSLEPLGETQYF
CDR3nt: TGCGCCAGCAGCTTGGAGCCCCTAGGTGAGACCCAGTACTTC

abundance: .
d_gene: .
v_gene: TRBV20-1
j_gene: TRBJ1-3
CDR3aa: CSASNRRTPVNTIYF
CDR3nt: TGCAGTGCTAGTAACCGACGGACACCGGTAAACACCATATATTTT

abundance: .
d_gene: .
v_gene: TRBV19
j_gene: TRBJ1-1
CDR3aa: CASRGGNTEAFF
CDR3nt: TGTGCCAGTAGAGGCGGGAACACTGAAGCTTTCTTT

abundance: .
d_gene: TRBD1
v_gene: TRBV11-3
j_gene: TRBJ2-2
CDR3aa: CASSPKPGTGTGELFF
CDR3nt: TGTGCCAGCAGCCCCAAACCCGGGACAGGGACCGGGGAGCTGTTTTTT

abundance: .
d_gene: TRBD1
v_gene: TRBV4-1
j_gene: TRBJ2-5
CDR3aa: CASSQLPGQGAGETQYF
CDR3nt: TGCGCCAGCAGCCAACTGCCGGGACAGGGTGCCGGCGAGACCCAGTACTTC

abundance: .
d_gene: TRBD2
v_gene: TRBV7-3
j_gene: TRBJ2-2
CDR3aa: CASSPSGGRLSRNTGELFF
CDR3nt: TGTGCCAGCAGCCCCTCGGGGGGACGACTTTCCCGGAACACCGGGGAGCTGTTTTTT

abundance: .
d_gene: TRBD1
v_gene: TRBV6-1
j_gene: TRBJ1-1
CDR3aa: CASSEQGAFTEAFF
CDR3nt: TGTGCCAGCAGTGAACAGGGGGCGTTCACTGAAGCTTTCTTT

abundance: .
d_gene: .
v_gene: TRBV6-5
j_gene: TRBJ1-2
CDR3aa: CASSPGPRTAGYTF
CDR3nt: TGTGCCAGCAGCCCCGGGCCCCGGACAGCCGGCTACACCTTC

abundance: .
d_gene: TRBD1
v_gene: TRBV28
j_gene: TRBJ1-5
CDR3aa: CASSSSLGQGAGNQPQHF
CDR3nt: TGTGCCAGCAGCTCCTCCCTCGGGCAGGGGGCAGGCAATCAGCCCCAGCATTTT

abundance: .
d_gene: .
v_gene: TRBV12-2
j_gene: TRBJ2-7
CDR3aa: CASRFGQPESYEQYF
CDR3nt: TGTGCAAGTCGCTTCGGACAGCCGGAATCTTACGAGCAGTACTTC

abundance: once
d_gene: .
v_gene: TRBV11-2
j_gene: TRBJ2-7
CDR3aa: CASRLAWEQYF
CDR3nt: TGTGCCAGCAGGTTGGCCTGGGAGCAGTACTTC

abundance: once
d_gene: TRBD1
v_gene: TRBV28
j_gene: TRBJ1-2
CDR3aa: CASSLQGARGYTF
CDR3nt: TGTGCCAGCAGCCTACAGGGGGCGCGGGGCTACACCTTC

abundance: few
d_gene: .
v_gene: TRBV11-2
j_gene: TRBJ2-7
CDR3aa: CASSRDRNEQYF
CDR3nt: TGTGCCAGCAGCCGCGACAGGAACGAGCAGTACTTC

abundance: .
d_gene: TRBD1
v_gene: TRBV19
j_gene: TRBJ2-7
CDR3aa: CASSTGTGTYEQYF
CDR3nt: TGTGCCAGTAGTACCGGGACAGGGACCTACGAGCAGTACTTC

abundance: once
d_gene: .
v_gene: TRBV6-1
j_gene: TRBJ1-2
CDR3aa: CASSEAGGAYGYTF
CDR3nt: TGTGCCAGCAGTGAAGCAGGAGGGGCCTATGGCTACACCTTC

abundance: .
d_gene: .
v_gene: TRBV11-2
j_gene: TRBJ2-1
CDR3aa: CASSLVATLMSSYNEQFF
CDR3nt: TGTGCCAGCAGCTTAGTGGCCACACTAATGAGCTCCTACAATGAGCAGTTCTTC

abundance: .
d_gene: TRBD1
v_gene: TRBV5-1
j_gene: TRBJ1-1
CDR3aa: CASSPMPGQGIMNTEAFF
CDR3nt: TGCGCCAGCAGCCCCATGCCGGGACAGGGAATAATGAACACTGAAGCTTTCTTT

abundance: few
d_gene: .
v_gene: TRBV2
j_gene: TRBJ1-2
CDR3aa: CASSLQSGFSMDGYTF
CDR3nt: TGTGCCAGCAGTCTCCAGAGCGGTTTTTCGATGGATGGCTACACCTTC

abundance: few
d_gene: .
v_gene: TRBV15
j_gene: TRBJ2-7
CDR3aa: CATSRDKANSYEQYF
CDR3nt: TGTGCCACCAGCAGAGATAAAGCAAATTCCTACGAGCAGTACTTC

abundance: .
d_gene: .
v_gene: TRBV18
j_gene: TRBJ2-3
CDR3aa: CASSPNKGPTDTQYF
CDR3nt: TGTGCCAGCTCACCTAATAAGGGGCCCACAGATACGCAGTATTTT

abundance: .
d_gene: .
v_gene: TRBV4-1
j_gene: TRBJ1-6
CDR3aa: CASSQVVRNSPLHF
CDR3nt: TGCGCCAGCAGCCAAGTTGTTCGGAATTCACCCCTCCACTTT

abundance: .
d_gene: TRBD1
v_gene: TRBV6-5
j_gene: TRBJ1-2
CDR3aa: CASSDRGSPRGYTF
CDR3nt: TGTGCCAGCAGCGACAGGGGATCCCCAAGGGGCTACACCTTC

abundance: .
d_gene: .
v_gene: TRBV27
j_gene: TRBJ1-3
CDR3aa: CASSSKGLSGNTIYF
CDR3nt: TGTGCCAGCAGCTCAAAGGGACTCTCTGGAAACACCATATATTTT

abundance: .
d_gene: .
v_gene: TRBV5-1
j_gene: TRBJ1-4
CDR3aa: CASSFGATNEKLFF
CDR3nt: TGCGCCAGCAGCTTCGGGGCAACTAATGAAAAACTGTTTTTT

abundance: .
d_gene: TRBD2
v_gene: TRBV5-1
j_gene: TRBJ2-3
CDR3aa: CASSPGTSGSLMDTQYF
CDR3nt: TGCGCCAGCAGCCCCGGGACTAGCGGGAGCTTAATGGATACGCAGTATTTT

abundance: .
d_gene: TRBD1
v_gene: TRBV24-1
j_gene: TRBJ1-5
CDR3aa: CATSDSSPRAGGGSNQPQHF
CDR3nt: TGTGCCACCAGTGATTCCTCTCCCCGGGCAGGGGGCGGAAGCAATCAGCCCCAGCATTTT

abundance: .
d_gene: .
v_gene: TRBV2
j_gene: TRBJ1-1
CDR3aa: CASTSPPTGNTEAFF
CDR3nt: TGTGCCAGCACCTCTCCCCCTACAGGGAACACTGAAGCTTTCTTT

abundance: once
d_gene: .
v_gene: TRBV11-3
j_gene: TRBJ1-1
CDR3aa: CASSSTGNTEAFF
CDR3nt: TGTGCCAGCAGCTCCACAGGGAACACTGAAGCTTTCTTT

abundance: .
d_gene: .
v_gene: TRBV18
j_gene: TRBJ2-3
CDR3aa: CASSPSRDTQYF
CDR3nt: TGTGCCAGCTCACCTTCTAGGGATACGCAGTATTTT

abundance: .
d_gene: .
v_gene: TRBV27
j_gene: TRBJ1-6
CDR3aa: CASSLGQDSPLHF
CDR3nt: TGTGCCAGCAGCTTGGGCCAGGATTCACCCCTCCACTTT

abundance: .
d_gene: .
v_gene: TRBV7-3
j_gene: TRBJ2-5
CDR3aa: CASSSQAQGGVETQYF
CDR3nt: TGTGCCAGCAGCTCCCAGGCCCAGGGGGGAGTAGAGACCCAGTACTTC